The 17 T cell receptor beta chains listed next were all sequenced from one sample in a study of T cell responses to AZD1222 COVID-19 vaccine. Clones were read by immunoSEQ multiplex PCR, and TCRdb kept only the in-frame ones, dropping some. The data hold 80,000 or so clones, with 90% observed a single time. Sequencing used peripheral blood, obtained on day 0 of AZD1222 vaccination. The source is an adult in good health.

The V gene is TRBV18, the J gene TRBJ2-3, with D unclear. V lost 0 bases, J lost 1 base, and 11 bases lay in between. Per the germline V gene, CDR1 is KGHSH and CDR2 is LQKENI. This CDR3 spans 16 amino acids. For the CDR3, the DNA is TGTGCCAGCTCACCACCGACGGCGGCCCGCACAGATACGCAGTATTTT. This sequence encodes CASSPPTAARTDTQYF.

J is TRBJ1-2 and V is TRBV19, with 9 positions matching TRBD1. V lost 6 bases and J lost 1; bases outside the gene matches: 12. The CDR3 sequence is 17 residues long. CDR1 is LNHDA, CDR2 SQIVND, per germline (reference sequence). The CDR3 region is CASSSYTGGRNNYGYTF. CDR3 in DNA: TGTGCCAGTAGCTCTTATACAGGGGGCAGGAATAACTATGGCTACACCTTC.

The chain has TRBV20-1 and TRBJ2-3, with a tentative D call TRBD2 (6 bases). This CDR3 is 12 amino acids long. V lost 3 bases to trimming and J lost 8 bases, with 12 bases between them. Germline V lookup: CDR1 DFQATT, CDR2 SNEGSKA (reference sequence). This CDR3 is CSASSLGGTQYF. The CDR3 DNA is TGCAGTGCTAGTTCCCTGGGAGGTACGCAGTATTTT.

This chain joins TRBV6-5 and TRBJ1-1; 7 nucleotides agree with TRBD1. The germline V gene has CDR1 MNHEY and CDR2 SVGAGI. Trimming at V came to 0 bases and at J to 3 bases, leaving 4 bases not matched to a gene. CDR3 length: 15 amino acids. CDR3 residues: CASSYSGRGDTEAFF. CDR3 nucleotides: TGTGCCAGCAGTTACTCAGGCAGGGGGGACACTGAAGCTTTCTTT.

This chain links TRBV7-9 with TRBJ2-2; the D gene is possibly TRBD1 (5 bases). The CDR3 covers 16 residues. Germline V gene lookup returns CDR1 SEHNR and CDR2 FQNEAQ (reference sequence). The ends were cut back, 1 base at V and 4 bases at J, with 13 bases in the middle. The CDR3, as DNA: TGTGCCAGCAGCTTAGAAGTGGTGGGGCGCACCGGGGAGCTGTTTTTT. Protein sequence: CASSLEVVGRTGELFF.

This rearrangement joins TRBV7-6 to TRBJ2-4; 13 bases agree with TRBD2. Germline values: CDR1 SGHVS, CDR2 FNYEAQ. CDR3 size: 18 residues. V shed 2 bases and J 2 bases; nucleotides not matched to a gene: 6. The CDR3 nucleotides read TGTGCCAGCAGCTTAACTAGCGGGGGGGCCGGGACCAAAAACATTCAGTACTTC. Its translation: CASSLTSGGAGTKNIQYF.

CDR3 sequence: CASSPFWVGANVLTF. In nucleotides, the CDR3 is TGTGCCAGCAGCCCTTTCTGGGTGGGGGCCAACGTCCTGACTTTC. The chain is built from TRBV6-2 or TRBV6-3 and TRBJ2-6; no firm D call. V dropped 6 bases and J dropped 4 bases, with 13 bases sitting between them. The CDR3 loop spans 15 amino acids. The V gene's germline CDR1 is MNHEY and CDR2 SVGEGT.

This clone was detected only a few times. The chain has TRBV15 and TRBJ1-6, with D unresolved. CDR1 and CDR2 (germline): LNHNV, YYDKDF (reference sequence). Trimming took 0 bases from V and 7 from J, leaving 7 bases between them. The CDR3 runs 14 residues. Written as DNA, the CDR3 is TGTGCCACCAGCAGAGATCTCGCGAATTCACCCCTCCACTTT. Its translation is CATSRDLANSPLHF.

This clone was found a few times. The chain carries TRBV28 and TRBJ2-7; either TRBD1 or TRBD2 may supply D (5 bases each). The germline V gene has CDR1 MDHEN and CDR2 SYDVKM. CDR3 length equals 15 residues. The germline V and J ends were trimmed by 5 bases and 3 bases, with 17 bases remaining between them. CDR3 loop: CASSPGDGDRYEQYF. The CDR3 nucleotides read TGTGCCAGCAGTCCCGGGGACGGCGACCGCTACGAGCAGTACTTC.

This rearrangement joins TRBV9 to TRBJ2-5; D is ambiguous. CDR3 length: 14 amino acids. Germline V gene sequence: CDR1 SGDLS, CDR2 YYNGEE. Trimming took off 0 bases at V and 9 bases at J, with 15 bases between the two ends. CDR3 region: CASSVGSRREAQYF. The CDR3 bases are TGTGCCAGCAGCGTAGGATCGAGGCGCGAGGCCCAGTACTTC. Using reference TRBV9 and TRBJ2-5 for the parts outside the CDR3, the full variable domain is DSGVTQTPKHLITATGQRVTLRCSPRSGDLSVYWYQQSLDQGLQFLIQYYNGEERAKGNILERFSAQQFPDLHSELNLSSLELGDSALYFCASSVGSRREAQYFGPGTRLLVL.

The chain recombines TRBV27 with TRBJ1-5; 10 bases are shared with TRBD1. Germline-derived CDR1 and CDR2 are MNHEY and SMNVEV (reference sequence). The junction had 7 bases not matched to a gene; V was cut back by 5 bases and J by 3 bases. The CDR3 contains 16 residues. The CDR3 region is CASSDGTGAINQPQHF. The CDR3 DNA is TGTGCCAGCAGTGACGGGACAGGGGCGATCAATCAGCCCCAGCATTTT.

V and J are TRBV12-5 and TRBJ2-1, with D possibly being TRBD1 (5 bases). Germline V CDR1 and CDR2: LGHNT, FRNRAP. V was clipped by 2 bases and J by 6 bases, with 8 bases between them. The CDR3 sequence is 13 residues long. CDR3 in amino acids: CASGLSGINEQFF. CDR3 sequence (DNA): TGTGCTAGTGGTTTGTCAGGGATCAATGAGCAGTTCTTC.

V and J are TRBV27 and TRBJ1-5; D not certain. Per the germline V gene, CDR1 is MNHEY and CDR2 is SMNVEV (reference sequence). There are 13 residues in the CDR3. Trimming shortened V by 2 bases and J by 7 bases, and 9 bases separated the two germline ends. CDR3 coding DNA: TGTGCCAGCAGTTTACCCCCGGGGCAGCCCCAGCATTTT. Its protein is CASSLPPGQPQHF.

This clone was counted only a few times. V and J are TRBV7-3 and TRBJ2-1; weak D call: TRBD2 (5 bases). Trimming removed 4 bases from V and 0 bases from J, with 16 bases in between. Germline assignment: CDR1 SGHTA and CDR2 FQGTGA. The CDR3 extends over 17 amino acids. The CDR3 region has the DNA TGTGCCAGCAGCTCGTATGGCGTGGGGAGCTCCTACAATGAGCAGTTCTTC. Translation gives CASSSYGVGSSYNEQFF.

The genes are TRBV7-2 and TRBJ2-2; 9 bases map to TRBD2. Unmatched junction bases numbered 0, after V lost 1 base and J lost 6 bases. The CDR3 runs 14 residues. CDR1 and CDR2 (germline): SGHTA, FQGNSA. The CDR3 bases are TGTGCCAGCAGCTTAGGCGGGGGGGCCGGGGAGCTGTTTTTT. This codes for CASSLGGGAGELFF.

The V gene is TRBV4-1, the J gene TRBJ2-7; 8 bases align to TRBD2. The CDR3 extends over 16 amino acids. Germline-derived CDR1 and CDR2 are MGHRA and YSYEKL. The junction had 12 bases not matched to a gene; V was cut back by 3 bases and J by 5 bases. This CDR3 is CASSQASGLVLDEQYF. CDR3 nucleotide sequence: TGCGCCAGCAGCCAGGCATCGGGACTAGTTCTTGACGAGCAGTACTTC.

The chain joins TRBV9 to TRBJ2-7, with D perhaps TRBD1 (6 bases). V was trimmed by 3 bases and J by 2 bases, leaving 15 bases between them. Looked up from germline, CDR1 is SGDLS and CDR2 is YYNGEE. This CDR3 has 15 residues. In DNA, the CDR3 is TGTGCCAGCAGCGCACAGGGAGAAGGGCCCTACGAGCAGTACTTC. Residues: CASSAQGEGPYEQYF.